The sequence of this T cell receptor beta chain was determined in a study of brain T cells in children with intractable seizures. The sequenced cases were selected for having the highest brain T cell transcript signatures. In germline, CDR1 is MRHNA, CDR2 SNTAGT. Losses at the gene ends were 6 bases for V and 4 bases for J; bases not matched to a gene: 7. The CDR3 loop spans 14 amino acids. Sequencing used immunoSEQ multiplex PCR; TCRdb keeps in-frame clones, though not all of them. The table lists approximately 1,900 clones, roughly 80% of them singletons. Sample: resected brain tissue, taken at surgery. V is TRBV6-4 and J is TRBJ2-3; 7 bases map to TRBD2. This TCR derives from a girl aged 2 to 9 with tuberous sclerosis and intractable seizures. Written as DNA, the CDR3 is TGTGCCAGCAGCACCGTGGGGGGGGCAGATACGCAGTATTTT. Encoded protein: CASSTVGGADTQYF.